This T cell receptor (beta chain) comes out of a study of blood T cells in healthy people across ages. General study findings and limits: Since the PBMCs were unsorted, naive and antigen-experienced cells could not be conclusively compared.

Using a J-beta primer mix together with a sample-barcoded 5' primer, a second PCR was run for 7 to 11 cycles. TCRdb re-called the 5' RACE reads with MiXCR, one entry per CDR3 protein. The sample holds about 1.5 million distinct CDR3 sequences; around 39% are singletons and the top ten take roughly 7.7%. This clonotype has only a few counts. Its antigen remains unknown. Ranging in age from about 6 to 95, the donors were healthy Caucasian individuals from Russia. Isolation per sample recovered at least 6.5 million PBMCs. Per the germline V gene, CDR1 is SGHDT and CDR2 is YYEEEE. This CDR3 spans 15 amino acids. Trimming at V came to 0 bases and at J to 3 bases, leaving 2 bases not matched to a gene.

The gene calls are TRBV5-6 and TRBJ2-5; 10 positions match TRBD2. The sequenced sample was blood. The sequence came from a woman younger than 30 in good health. CDR3 sequence reads: CASSLDLAGEETQYF. The CDR3 DNA reads TGTGCCAGCAGCTTGGATCTAGCGGGAGAAGAGACCCAGTACTTC.